Here is one TCR beta chain with its context. Its antigen is still unknown. This specimen belongs to a study of cytomegalovirus exposure and HLA in healthy donors. The study's findings and limits: Owing to their indistinguishability, certain V segments, notably TRBV6-2 and TRBV6-3, were excluded. Among TCR beta chains of equal frequency, HLA-associated ones were more clonally expanded in a later analysis.

The CDR3 loop spans 16 amino acids. V was trimmed by 1 base and J by 3 bases, leaving 12 bases between them. CDR1 is SGHTA, CDR2 FQGTGA, per germline. 13 Jbeta primers and 60 Vbeta primers were used for the PCR. Profiling relied on immunoSEQ multiplex PCR, and the TCRdb table lists in-frame clones only, not all of them. The table lists 150,000 to 200,000 clones, about 81% of them singletons. The sequence was collected from a woman aged 18-29 years in good health and CMV-seropositive. V gene TRBV7-3 combines with J gene TRBJ2-2; TRBD1 might be the D (5 bases). Sequencing used PBMCs. CDR3 protein: CASSLRSTAYTGELFF. Written as DNA, the CDR3 is TGTGCCAGCAGCTTAAGGTCGACAGCCTACACCGGGGAGCTGTTTTTT.